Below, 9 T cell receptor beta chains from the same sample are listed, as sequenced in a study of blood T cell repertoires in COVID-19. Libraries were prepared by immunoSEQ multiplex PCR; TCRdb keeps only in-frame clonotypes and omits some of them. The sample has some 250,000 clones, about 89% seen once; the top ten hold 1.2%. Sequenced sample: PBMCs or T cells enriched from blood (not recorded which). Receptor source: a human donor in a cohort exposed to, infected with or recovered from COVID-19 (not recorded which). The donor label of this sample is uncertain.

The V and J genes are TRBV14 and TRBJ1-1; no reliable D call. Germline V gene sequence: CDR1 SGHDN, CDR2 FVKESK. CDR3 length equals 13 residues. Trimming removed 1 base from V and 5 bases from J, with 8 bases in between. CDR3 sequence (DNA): TGTGCCAGCAGCCAAGCCGGGTGGACTGAAGCTTTCTTT. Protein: CASSQAGWTEAFF.

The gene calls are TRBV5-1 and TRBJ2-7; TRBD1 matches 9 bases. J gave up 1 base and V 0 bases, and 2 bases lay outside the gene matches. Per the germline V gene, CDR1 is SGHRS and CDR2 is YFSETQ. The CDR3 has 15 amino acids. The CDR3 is CASSLGGTGSYEQYF. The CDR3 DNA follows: TGCGCCAGCAGCTTGGGAGGGACAGGGTCCTACGAGCAGTACTTC. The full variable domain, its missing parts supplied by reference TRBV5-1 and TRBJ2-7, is KAGVTQTPRYLIKTRGQQVTLSCSPISGHRSVSWYQQTPGQGLQFLFEYFSETQRNKGNFPGRFSGRQFSNSRSEMNVSTLELGDSALYLCASSLGGTGSYEQYFGPGTRLTVT.

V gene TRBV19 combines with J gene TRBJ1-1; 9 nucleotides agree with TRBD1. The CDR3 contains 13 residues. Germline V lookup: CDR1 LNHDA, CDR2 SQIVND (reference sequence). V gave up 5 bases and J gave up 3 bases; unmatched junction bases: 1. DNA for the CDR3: TGTGCCAGTAGTTACAGGGGGCACACTGAAGCTTTCTTT. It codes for CASSYRGHTEAFF.

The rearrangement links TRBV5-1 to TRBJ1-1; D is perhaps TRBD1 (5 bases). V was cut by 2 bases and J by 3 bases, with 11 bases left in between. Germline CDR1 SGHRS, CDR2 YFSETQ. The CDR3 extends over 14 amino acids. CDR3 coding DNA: TGCGCCAGCAGCTTTTGGCCGGGGGACACTGAAGCTTTCTTT. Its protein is CASSFWPGDTEAFF.

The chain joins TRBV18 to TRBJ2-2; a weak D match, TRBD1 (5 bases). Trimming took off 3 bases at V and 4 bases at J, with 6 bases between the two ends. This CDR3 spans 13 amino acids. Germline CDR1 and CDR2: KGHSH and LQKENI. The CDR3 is CASSPDSTGELFF. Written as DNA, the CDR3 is TGTGCCAGCTCACCTGACAGCACCGGGGAGCTGTTTTTT.

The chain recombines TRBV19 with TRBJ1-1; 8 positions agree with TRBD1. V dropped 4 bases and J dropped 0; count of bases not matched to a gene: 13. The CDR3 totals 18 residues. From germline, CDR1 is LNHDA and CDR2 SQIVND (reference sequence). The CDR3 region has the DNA TGTGCCAGTAGTAGTCCTAGGACAGGGAGACTGATGAACACTGAAGCTTTCTTT. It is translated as CASSSPRTGRLMNTEAFF.

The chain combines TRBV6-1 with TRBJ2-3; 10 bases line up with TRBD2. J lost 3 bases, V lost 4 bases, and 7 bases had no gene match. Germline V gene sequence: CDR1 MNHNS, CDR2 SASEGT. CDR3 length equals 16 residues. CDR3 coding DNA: TGTGCCAGCAGTGTTTCTAGCGGGGGAAGGACAGATACGCAGTATTTT. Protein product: CASSVSSGGRTDTQYF.

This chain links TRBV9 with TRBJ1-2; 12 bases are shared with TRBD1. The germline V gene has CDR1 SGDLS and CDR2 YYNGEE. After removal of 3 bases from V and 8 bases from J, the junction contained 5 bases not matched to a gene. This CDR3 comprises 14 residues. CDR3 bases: TGTGCCAGCAGCGGGGGACAGGGGGCCGGCGGCTACACCTTC. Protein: CASSGGQGAGGYTF. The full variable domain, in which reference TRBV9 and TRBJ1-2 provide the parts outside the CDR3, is DSGVTQTPKHLITATGQRVTLRCSPRSGDLSVYWYQQSLDQGLQFLIQYYNGEERAKGNILERFSAQQFPDLHSELNLSSLELGDSALYFCASSGGQGAGGYTFGSGTRLTVV.

In DNA form, the CDR3 reads TGTGCCAGCAGCCGACCGGGACAGGGTTACGAGCAGTACTTC. Its translation: CASSRPGQGYEQYF. The V call is TRBV6-5, the J call TRBJ2-7; 9 bases agree with TRBD1. Germline CDR1 and CDR2: MNHEY and SVGAGI. CDR3 length: 14 residues. V shed 6 bases, J shed 4 bases, and the junction held 7 bases outside the gene matches.